This TCR beta chain was profiled in a study of T cell repertoires in cytomegalovirus infection. Study at large: The authors used CMV epitopes that were HLA-C-restricted (recently identified) and HLA-B-restricted (well studied).

Trimming pared 3 bases from V and 1 base from J, leaving 11 bases between. CDR1 is ENHRY, CDR2 SYGVKD, per germline. The CDR3 has 15 amino acids. TCRdb re-called the reads through MiXCR, storing one row per CDR3 protein. The sample yields about 770,000 distinct CDR3 sequences, about 27% seen once. Study-level findings and limits: HLA-C-restricted CMV-specific TCR beta clonotypes prevailed in the ex vivo response.

Remarks on this clonotype: Its target is not known.

This sequence joins TRBV10-3 and TRBJ2-3; D uncertain. The specimen comprised cultured CD8+ T cells from PBMCs, sampled from culture after CMV antigen stimulation. This sequence originates from a human donor in good health (CMV status not recorded). Some clones in this sample may be carry-over from other donors' samples. CDR3 in DNA: TGTGCCATCAGTGATCTACCCCCGCGCACAGATACGCAGTATTTT. It specifies CAISDLPPRTDTQYF.